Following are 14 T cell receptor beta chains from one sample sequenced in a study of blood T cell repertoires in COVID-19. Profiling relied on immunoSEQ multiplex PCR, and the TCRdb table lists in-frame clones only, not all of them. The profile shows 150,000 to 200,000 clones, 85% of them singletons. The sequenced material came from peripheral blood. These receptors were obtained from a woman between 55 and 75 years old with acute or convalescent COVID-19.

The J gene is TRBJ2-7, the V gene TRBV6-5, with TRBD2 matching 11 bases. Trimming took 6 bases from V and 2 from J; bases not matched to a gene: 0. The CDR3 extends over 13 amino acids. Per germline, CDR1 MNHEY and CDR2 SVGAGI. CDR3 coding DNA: TGTGCCAGCAGGACTAGCGGGACCTACGAGCAGTACGTC. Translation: CASRTSGTYEQYV.

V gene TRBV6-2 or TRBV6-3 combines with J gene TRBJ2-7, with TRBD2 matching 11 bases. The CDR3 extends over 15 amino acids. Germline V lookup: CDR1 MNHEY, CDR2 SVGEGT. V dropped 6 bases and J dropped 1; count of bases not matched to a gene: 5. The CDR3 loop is CASRPGLAGSYEQYV. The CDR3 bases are TGTGCCAGCAGGCCTGGACTAGCGGGTTCCTACGAGCAGTACGTC.

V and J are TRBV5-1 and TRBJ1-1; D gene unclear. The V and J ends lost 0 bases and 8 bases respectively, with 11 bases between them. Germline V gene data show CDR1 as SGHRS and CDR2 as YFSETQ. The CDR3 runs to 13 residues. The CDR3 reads CASSLDYDREAFF. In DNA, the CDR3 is TGCGCCAGCAGCTTGGATTATGATCGGGAAGCTTTCTTT.

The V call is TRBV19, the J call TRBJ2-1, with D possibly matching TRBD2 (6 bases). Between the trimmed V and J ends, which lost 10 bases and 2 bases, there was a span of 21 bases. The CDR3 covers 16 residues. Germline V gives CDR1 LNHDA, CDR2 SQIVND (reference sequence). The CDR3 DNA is TGTGCCACCCAGTATGGGTGGGGGGTTACCTACAATGAGCAGTTCTTC. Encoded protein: CATQYGWGVTYNEQFF.

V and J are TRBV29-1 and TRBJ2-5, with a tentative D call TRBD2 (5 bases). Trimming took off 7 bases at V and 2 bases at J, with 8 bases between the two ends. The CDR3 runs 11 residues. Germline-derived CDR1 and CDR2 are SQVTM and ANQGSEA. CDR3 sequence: CSAAVQETQYF. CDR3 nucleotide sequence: TGCAGCGCAGCGGTACAAGAGACCCAGTACTTC. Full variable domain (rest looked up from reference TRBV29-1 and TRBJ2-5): SAVISQKPSRDICQRGTSLTIQCQVDSQVTMMFWYRQQPGQSLTLIATANQGSEATYESGFVIDKFPISRPNLTFSTLTVSNMSPEDSSIYLCSAAVQETQYFGPGTRLLVL.

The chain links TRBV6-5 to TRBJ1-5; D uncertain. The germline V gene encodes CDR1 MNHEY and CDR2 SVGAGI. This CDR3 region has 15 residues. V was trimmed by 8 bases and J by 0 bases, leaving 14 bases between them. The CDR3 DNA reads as TGTGCCAGCTCCCTTGCGGGGAGTAGCAATCAGCCCCAGCATTTT. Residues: CASSLAGSSNQPQHF.

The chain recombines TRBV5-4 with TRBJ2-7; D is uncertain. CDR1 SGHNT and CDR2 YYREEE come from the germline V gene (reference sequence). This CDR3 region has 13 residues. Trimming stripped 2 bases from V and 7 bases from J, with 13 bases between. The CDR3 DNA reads TGTGCCAGCAGCTTATTTGGAGCGTGGGAGCAGTACTTC. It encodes CASSLFGAWEQYF.

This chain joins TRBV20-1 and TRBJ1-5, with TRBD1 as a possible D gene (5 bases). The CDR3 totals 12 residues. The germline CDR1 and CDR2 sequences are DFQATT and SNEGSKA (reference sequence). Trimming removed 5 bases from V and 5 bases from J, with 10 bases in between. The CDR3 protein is CSAGGGDQPQHF. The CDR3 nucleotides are TGCAGTGCTGGTGGGGGGGATCAGCCCCAGCATTTT.

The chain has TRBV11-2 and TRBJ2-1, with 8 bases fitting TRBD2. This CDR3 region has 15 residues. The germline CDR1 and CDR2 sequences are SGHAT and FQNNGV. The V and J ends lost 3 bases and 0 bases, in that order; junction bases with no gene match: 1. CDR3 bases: TGTGCCAGCAGCTTTAGCGGGATCTCCTACAATGAGCAGTTCTTC. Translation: CASSFSGISYNEQFF.

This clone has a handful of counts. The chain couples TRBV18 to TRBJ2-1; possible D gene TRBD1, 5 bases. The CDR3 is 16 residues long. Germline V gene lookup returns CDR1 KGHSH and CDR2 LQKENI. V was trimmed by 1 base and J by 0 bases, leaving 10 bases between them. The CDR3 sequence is CASSPRQGPSYNEQFF. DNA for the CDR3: TGTGCCAGCTCACCACGGCAGGGCCCCTCCTACAATGAGCAGTTCTTC. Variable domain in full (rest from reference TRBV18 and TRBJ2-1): NAGVMQNPRHLVRRRGQEARLRCSPMKGHSHVYWYRQLPEEGLKFMVYLQKENIIDESGMPKERFSAEFPKEGPSILRIQQVVRGDSAAYFCASSPRQGPSYNEQFFGPGTRLTVL.

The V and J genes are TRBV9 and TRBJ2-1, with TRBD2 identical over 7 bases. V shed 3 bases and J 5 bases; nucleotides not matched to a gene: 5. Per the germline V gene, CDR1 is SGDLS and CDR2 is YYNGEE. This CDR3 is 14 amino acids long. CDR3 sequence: CASSAGRLDNEQFF. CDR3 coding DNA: TGTGCCAGCAGCGCCGGGAGGTTGGACAATGAGCAGTTCTTC. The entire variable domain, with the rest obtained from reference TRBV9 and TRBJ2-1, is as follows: DSGVTQTPKHLITATGQRVTLRCSPRSGDLSVYWYQQSLDQGLQFLIQYYNGEERAKGNILERFSAQQFPDLHSELNLSSLELGDSALYFCASSAGRLDNEQFFGPGTRLTVL.

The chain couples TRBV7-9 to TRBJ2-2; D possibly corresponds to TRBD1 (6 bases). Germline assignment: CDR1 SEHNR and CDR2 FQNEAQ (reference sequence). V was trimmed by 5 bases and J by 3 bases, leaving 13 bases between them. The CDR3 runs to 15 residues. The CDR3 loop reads CASSREGVDTGELFF. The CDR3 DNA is TGTGCCAGCAGCCGCGAGGGGGTAGACACCGGGGAGCTGTTTTTT.

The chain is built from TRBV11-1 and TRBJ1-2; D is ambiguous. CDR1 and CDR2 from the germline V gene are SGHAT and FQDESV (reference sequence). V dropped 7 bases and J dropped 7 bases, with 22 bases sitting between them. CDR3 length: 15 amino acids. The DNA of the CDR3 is TGTGCCAGCACTCCGGTGGGCTCAGCACTGGGTGGCTACACCTTC. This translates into CASTPVGSALGGYTF.

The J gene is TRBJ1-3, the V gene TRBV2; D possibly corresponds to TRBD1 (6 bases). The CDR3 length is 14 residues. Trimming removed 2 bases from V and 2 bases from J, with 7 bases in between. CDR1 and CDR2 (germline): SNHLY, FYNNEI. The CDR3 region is CASSEQGPGNTIYF. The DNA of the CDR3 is TGTGCCAGCAGTGAACAGGGGCCTGGAAACACCATATATTTT.